This entry lists 23 T cell receptor beta chains sequenced from one sample in a study of identical twins. MiXCR, applied by TCRdb to the 5' RACE reads, yields one record per CDR3 protein. The sample has under 350,000 distinct CDR3 sequences, 8.5% to 9.5% seen once. The same specimen was also included in a second study, on yellow fever vaccine responses in identical twins.

The sample was CD8+ T cells sorted from blood. These receptors were taken from a woman between 18 and 29 years old in good health.

This clonotype came up a few times. The chain links TRBV7-9 to TRBJ1-1; possible D gene TRBD1, 6 bases. The CDR3 length is 15 residues. Germline V gene sequence: CDR1 SEHNR, CDR2 FQNEAQ (reference sequence). V was pared by 0 bases and J by 5 bases, with 13 bases between. As DNA, the CDR3 is TGTGCCAGCAGCTTAGCGTTACAGGGTGCGACTGAAGCTTTCTTT. Translated: CASSLALQGATEAFF.

This clonotype was counted between two and nine times. This rearrangement joins TRBV27 to TRBJ2-7; D is unclear. CDR3 length equals 14 residues. V lost 4 bases and J 3 bases, leaving 13 bases between the germline ends. Per germline, CDR1 MNHEY and CDR2 SMNVEV (reference sequence). The CDR3 region has the DNA TGTGCCAGCAGTTATGGGCCGGTCGGCTACGAGCAGTACTTC. Translating it yields CASSYGPVGYEQYF.

The rearrangement links TRBV10-3 to TRBJ2-7; 7 bases align to TRBD1. The V segment lost 5 bases and the J segment 3 bases; nucleotides outside the gene matches: 7. Germline V CDR1 and CDR2: ENHRY, SYGVKD. CDR3 length equals 14 residues. This chain's CDR3 is CAISSTDRDYEQYF. Here the CDR3 DNA reads TGTGCCATCAGTTCAACCGACAGGGACTACGAGCAGTACTTC.

The chain has TRBV6-1 and TRBJ2-5; 10 positions match TRBD2. Germline trimming cut 7 bases from V and 5 bases from J; bases unmatched to any gene: 10. CDR1 is MNHNS, CDR2 SASEGT, per germline. This CDR3 region has 15 residues. CDR3 bases: TGTGCCAGCAAGATAGCGGGGGGCGAAGGGGAGACCCAGTACTTC. This sequence encodes CASKIAGGEGETQYF.

This clonotype came up many times. This chain joins TRBV12-3 or TRBV12-4 and TRBJ1-4; D gene uncertain. V was shortened by 4 bases and J by 4 bases, with 7 bases between the two germline ends. The CDR3 totals 13 residues. The CDR3 DNA follows: TGTGCCAGCAGTTACATTATTAATGAAAAACTGTTTTTT. Amino acids: CASSYIINEKLFF.

The J gene is TRBJ2-3, the V gene TRBV30; 12 bases line up with TRBD2. The germline CDR1 and CDR2 sequences are GTSNPN and SVGIG (reference sequence). V shed 0 bases, J shed 1 base, and the junction held 17 bases outside the gene matches. The CDR3 runs to 21 residues. Here the CDR3 DNA reads TGTGCCTGGAGTGTTCCCCTACTAGCGGGGGGCCGACTGGAGGGCACAGATACGCAGTATTTT. Translation: CAWSVPLLAGGRLEGTDTQYF.

The chain uses TRBV7-9 and TRBJ2-1, with 8 positions matching TRBD2. The V segment lost 3 bases and the J segment 7 bases; nucleotides outside the gene matches: 5. Germline V CDR1 and CDR2: SEHNR, FQNEAQ (reference sequence). This CDR3 has 14 residues. The CDR3 DNA reads TGTGCCAGCAGCTTTGTCCGGGAGGGGAATGAGCAGTTCTTC. It specifies CASSFVREGNEQFF.

The table lists this clonotype with a few counts. The chain carries TRBV11-1 and TRBJ1-2; 9 nucleotides match TRBD1. Losses at the gene ends were 4 bases for V and 3 bases for J; bases not matched to a gene: 18. Germline CDR1 SGHAT, CDR2 FQDESV (reference sequence). The CDR3 length is 19 residues. The CDR3 nucleotides are TGTGCCAGCAGCTCAAGGGGCGGGACAGGGTTCGACTGGGACTATGGCTACACCTTC. Its protein is CASSSRGGTGFDWDYGYTF.

J is TRBJ2-5 and V is TRBV2; 7 positions match TRBD1. This CDR3 comprises 12 residues. V lost 9 bases and J lost 2; bases outside the gene matches: 3. Germline lookup yields CDR1 SNHLY and CDR2 FYNNEI. The chain's CDR3 is CARQGRQETQYF. As DNA, the CDR3 is TGTGCCAGACAGGGGCGGCAAGAGACCCAGTACTTC.

This clonotype was picked up a small number of times. The gene calls are TRBV7-2 and TRBJ2-3, with 7 nucleotides matching TRBD2. CDR1 is SGHTA and CDR2 is FQGNSA in the germline V gene. The CDR3 is 15 amino acids. Losses at the gene ends were 7 bases for V and 2 bases for J; bases not matched to a gene: 9. CDR3 DNA: TGTGCCAGCAAAATCTCACTAGCGCCCACAGATACGCAGTATTTT. This translates into CASKISLAPTDTQYF.

In its sample, this clonotype was seen many times. This chain connects TRBV7-9 to TRBJ2-7, with D unclear. Trimming stripped 5 bases from V and 5 bases from J, with 13 bases between. This CDR3 comprises 13 residues. CDR1 and CDR2 from the germline V gene are SEHNR and FQNEAQ (reference sequence). In DNA, the CDR3 is TGTGCCAGCAGCCCAAACCCCCCCAACGAGCAGTACTTC. Translation gives CASSPNPPNEQYF.

This clonotype was counted ten times or more. Because the CDR3 is missing its conserved closing phenylalanine or tryptophan, this is likely a read error. V is TRBV9 and J is TRBJ2-3, with TRBD2 matching over 7 bases. V lost 5 bases, J lost 0 bases, and 0 bases stayed unmatched. The CDR3 runs to 13 residues. In germline, CDR1 is SGDLS, CDR2 YYNGEE. The CDR3 DNA follows: TGTGCCAGCAGGGGGGGGAGCACAGATACGCAGTATTTG. It codes for CASRGGSTDTQYL.

In this sample, this clonotype turned up a few times. The chain is built from TRBV6-2 or TRBV6-3 and TRBJ2-7; 10 bases line up with TRBD2. The V gene's germline CDR1 is MNHEY and CDR2 SVGEGT. With 5 bases clipped from V and 2 bases from J, the junction kept 9 bases outside the gene matches. The CDR3 length is 16 residues. The CDR3 coding sequence is TGTGCCAGCAGTGGCCTCGGACTAGCGGTAACCTACGAGCAGTACTTC. It is translated as CASSGLGLAVTYEQYF.

The chain joins TRBV23-1 to TRBJ1-3; TRBD1 matches at 8 bases. TRBV23-1 qualifies as an ORF whose function is uncertain. The CDR3 loop spans 18 amino acids. V was clipped by 5 bases and J by 0 bases; unmatched bases: 12. CDR3 sequence reads: CASSETRDRLFSGNTIYF. In nucleotides, the CDR3 is TGCGCCAGCAGTGAAACCCGGGACAGGTTATTCTCTGGAAACACCATATATTTT.

The genes are TRBV9 and TRBJ2-7, with 9 bases identical to TRBD1. The CDR3 contains 16 residues. The trim removed 3 bases at V and 2 bases at J, leaving 9 bases unmatched. Germline values: CDR1 SGDLS, CDR2 YYNGEE. The CDR3 spells CASSGDPGQGTYEQYF. The CDR3 nucleotides read TGTGCCAGCAGCGGCGACCCAGGACAGGGGACCTACGAGCAGTACTTC.

The chain recombines TRBV10-2 with TRBJ2-7; TRBD2 matches at 8 bases. CDR1 WSHSY and CDR2 SAAADI come from the germline V gene. V gave up 4 bases and J gave up 6 bases; unmatched junction bases: 2. The CDR3 has 12 residues. CDR3: CASSGLAPEQYF. The CDR3, as DNA: TGCGCCAGCAGTGGACTAGCGCCCGAGCAGTACTTC.

This clonotype was recorded at least ten times. The chain joins TRBV9 to TRBJ2-2; 7 bases align to TRBD1. Unmatched junction bases numbered 13, after V lost 3 bases and J lost 8 bases. CDR3 length equals 16 residues. Germline-derived CDR1 and CDR2 are SGDLS and YYNGEE. The CDR3 protein is CASSATGISSAGELFF. The CDR3 nucleotides are TGTGCCAGCAGCGCGACAGGGATTAGTTCGGCGGGGGAGCTGTTTTTT.

This clonotype was seen at least ten times. The chain combines TRBV27 with TRBJ2-7, with D perhaps being TRBD1 or TRBD2 (5 bases each). Germline CDR1 and CDR2: MNHEY and SMNVEV (reference sequence). The CDR3 has 13 amino acids. V was clipped by 5 bases and J by 3 bases, with 11 bases between them. CDR3 bases: TGTGCCAGCAGTCCGGGACCCTTCTACGAGCAGTACTTC. Amino acid sequence: CASSPGPFYEQYF.

This clonotype was counted ten times or more. V usage is TRBV21-1 and J usage is TRBJ1-2. TRBV21-1 is a pseudogene locus. The CDR3 spans 12 residues. The chain's CDR3 is CAPWGLNYGYTF. CDR3 sequence (DNA): TGTGCCCCATGGGGACTTAACTATGGCTACACCTTC.

This clonotype was seen more than once but under ten times. The chain joins TRBV24-1 to TRBJ1-2, with a possible D match to TRBD1 (5 bases). The V and J ends lost 1 base and 8 bases respectively, with 13 bases between them. The length of the CDR3 is 14 residues. Looked up from germline, CDR1 is KGHDR and CDR2 is SFDVKD. CDR3 region: CATSDLSGTGGYTF. CDR3 coding DNA: TGTGCCACCAGTGATTTATCCGGGACGGGCGGCTACACCTTC.

J is TRBJ2-3 and V is TRBV12-3 or TRBV12-4; possible D gene TRBD1, 5 bases. V lost 3 bases to trimming and J lost 6 bases, with 16 bases between them. CDR3 length: 15 residues. The CDR3 spells CASSFSSQGADTQYF. For the CDR3, the DNA is TGTGCCAGCAGTTTTTCCTCTCAGGGCGCGGATACGCAGTATTTT.

This clonotype was found many times. The chain is built from TRBV10-3 and TRBJ2-3; D not resolved. Germline CDR1 reads ENHRY; CDR2 reads SYGVKD. This CDR3 region has 14 residues. Trimming removed 6 bases at V and 2 bases at J, with 12 bases between. The CDR3 region has the DNA TGTGCCATCAGCCCCTTTGAGAACACAGATACGCAGTATTTT. This translates into CAISPFENTDTQYF.

This clonotype was recorded many times. In nucleotides, the CDR3 is TGTGCCAGCAGCTTAGTAGAGGGACAGGGCGGTCAGCCCCAGCATTTT. Amino acid sequence: CASSLVEGQGGQPQHF. The rearrangement links TRBV7-8 to TRBJ1-5; 9 bases agree with TRBD1. The ends lost 1 base at V and 6 bases at J; junction bases unmatched: 7. From germline, CDR1 is SGHVS and CDR2 FQNEAQ. This CDR3 is built from 16 residues.